This TCR beta chain emerged from a study of PD-1 blockade in classical Hodgkin lymphoma (dated by TCRdb to the early 2020s). At the level of the whole study: Nivolumab dosing was 3 mg/kg intravenously every 2 weeks, continuing until either disease progression or unacceptable toxicity. To define a peripheral blood immune signature of response to PD-1 blockade in classical Hodgkin lymphoma, the study combined TCR beta sequencing with CyTOF.

The time point label here, explained by the study, means: cycle 4 day 1 (C4D1), after 6 weeks of nivolumab. Every trial patient had relapsed after autologous stem cell transplantation, and cohorts A, B and C differed in prior brentuximab vedotin exposure. The trial cohort comprised roughly 50 patients with relapsed/refractory classical Hodgkin lymphoma whose best overall responses were complete response, partial response or progressive disease. Trial patients were treated with single-agent nivolumab in the multi-cohort phase II CheckMate 205 trial. An independent review committee assessed best overall response by applying the 2007 International Working Group response criteria. Trial PBMCs were obtained immediately prior to nivolumab initiation (C1D1) and on therapy at cycle 2 day 1 and cycle 4 day 1. Peripheral blood was collected in 8 mL Vacutainer Cell Preparation Tubes, from which PBMCs were isolated by centrifugation and then cryopreserved.

Looking up the germline V gene yields CDR1 SGDLS and CDR2 YYNGEE. Measured from the cysteine to the phenylalanine, the CDR3 is 15 residues long. The retained sequence is limited to the CDR3, 45 bases, with the frame set at the first base. V loses 3 bases of germline sequence and J loses 0 bases, and the interval between the two ends is 13 bases. Here is what the overall study found, with its caveats: Baseline TCR diversity was reported to be lower in newly diagnosed patients than in healthy donors and to be lower still in relapsed/refractory patients. Among trial patients, those achieving complete response had baseline diversity similar to that of newly diagnosed patients, while diversity was significantly lower in partial responders and progressors. Lower diversity was observed in patients in whom nivolumab was started less than 1 year after ASCT, and these patients were excluded from later analyses so that confounding by immune reconstitution would be avoided. Only a single clinical trial cohort was studied, and what caused the repertoire differences, possibly disease activity or prior therapy, remained undefined. CD4+ but not CD8+ TCR diversity rose significantly by C4D1 (p=0.0027 vs p=0.16), most apparent in complete responders (p=0.02).

The Qiagen DNeasy kit was used to extract genomic DNA from unsorted PBMCs and from the negatively selected CD4+ and CD8+ fractions. Amplification of TCR beta CDR3 regions was done by immunoSEQ multiplex PCR with primers that anneal to V and J segments. Amplification bias was minimized using a synthetic immune receptor repertoire, and residual bias was removed computationally after sequencing. The authors' analysis ran thus. Custom Python scripts were used to quantify repertoire diversity as the Shannon entropy index. Unsorted, CD4+ and CD8+ repertoires were analyzed separately, except for combined analyses in which CD4+ and CD8+ sequences were merged in silico. Clonal expansion was defined as at least a 2-fold frequency increase after treatment relative to C1D1, with a pseudocount of 0.5 for undetected baseline clones. Clones with 0 or 1 copy at C1D1 were classified as singleton clones, and clones with 2 or more copies were classified as non-singleton clones. By matching protein sequences in sorted samples from the same patient, clones expanded in unsorted samples were annotated as CD4+, CD8+ or unknown. Wilcoxon tests were applied to paired samples to test diversity changes from C1D1 to C4D1. TCRdb's version of the immuneACCESS table is confined to in-frame rearrangements and falls short of the full clone set. An unresolved V gene accounts for under half of the shortfall where checked; the remainder is of unknown origin. V and J calls plus clone size are reproduced from that table; the DNA served to infer D and trimming. This sample comprises fewer than 30,000 clones, around 84% of them detected only once. The ten largest make up 6.2% of the sample.

With respect to this clone: Its antigen target is currently unknown. No base-level quality is on record; no much larger clone is a single base apart.

The rearranged chain carries TRBV9 and TRBJ2-7; TRBD1 is a weak D gene call, 6 bases matching. Source: peripheral blood mononuclear cells (PBMCs), taken before the fourth cycle of nivolumab. The origin of this receptor is a human donor with classical Hodgkin lymphoma. CDR3 protein: CASSAGTLISYEQYF. The nucleotides read TGTGCCAGCAGCGCCGGGACACTAATCTCCTACGAGCAGTACTTC.